This is a list of T cell receptor beta chains from one sample in a study of PD-L1 blockade in urothelial cancer. Libraries were prepared by immunoSEQ multiplex PCR; TCRdb keeps only in-frame clonotypes and omits some of them. The sample holds some 23,000 clones, under 90% seen once. The sample consisted of PBMCs, taken around atezolizumab (anti-PD-L1) treatment. The receptors originated from a man aged 65 to 79 with urothelial cancer. CDR3s leave out the opening cysteine and the closing phenylalanine or tryptophan. A D gene is named only where the DNA matches it firmly.

J,D,V,CDR3
TRBJ1-1,NA,TRBV19,ASGSLEDTEAF
TRBJ2-3,NA,TRBV4-3,ASSQDSGDRTDTQY
TRBJ2-7,TRBD2,TRBV7-2,ASSLGGGSGNEQY
TRBJ2-1,NA,TRBV4-2,ASSQDGTGAYNEQF
TRBJ1-2,TRBD1,TRBV19,ATQRDRGRFGYGYT
TRBJ2-1,NA,TRBV10-1,AVGGVSYNEQF
TRBJ2-2,TRBD2,TRBV5-1,ASSVSGSGTGELF
TRBJ2-6,NA,TRBV4-3,ASSQGGATRANVLT
TRBJ2-1,TRBD2,TRBV7-8,ASSYGLAGGPGNEQF
TRBJ1-3,TRBD1,TRBV5-6,ASSWVFTGGSSGNTIY
TRBJ2-7,TRBD2,TRBV5-1,ASSSTFSGGAYEQY
TRBJ1-2,NA,TRBV7-8,ASSLERGAYNGYT
TRBJ2-1,NA,TRBV21-1,ASSKWSRRGNEQF
TRBJ2-5,TRBD1,TRBV7-8,ASSLGDRAVHETQY
TRBJ2-2,TRBD2,TRBV4-2,ASSHTGTSGPNTGELF
TRBJ2-7,TRBD2,TRBV11-2,ASSLQGLVSYEQY
TRBJ2-3,NA,TRBV27,ASSPRGGEGTDTQY
TRBJ1-1,NA,TRBV5-1,ASSLAGGEDTEAF
TRBJ2-1,TRBD1,TRBV27,ASSLSASGQANYNEQF
TRBJ1-3,NA,TRBV5-6,ASSLGHGGNTIY
TRBJ2-7,NA,TRBV27,ANLRGFRYEQY
TRBJ1-2,TRBD1,TRBV7-2,ASSLVISDRRDYT
TRBJ2-7,TRBD1,TRBV19,ASSAPGQGTYEQY
TRBJ2-7,TRBD2,TRBV9,ASSSMEAGAGEQY
TRBJ2-3,NA,TRBV14,ASSLGGGRPITDTQY
TRBJ1-3,TRBD1,TRBV28,ASREQGKVSGNTIY
TRBJ2-1,TRBD2,TRBV4-2,ASSQEREIYNEQF
TRBJ2-3,TRBD1,TRBV7-2,ASSVQGGDTQY